This TCR beta chain was observed in a study of Graves' ophthalmopathy and Graves' hyperthyroidism. Across the study: No treatment had been given when peripheral blood was collected at initial diagnosis.

RNA transcripts served as template for amplifying TCR beta CDR3 sequences. The authors performed first-round RT-PCR with HTBI primers and then a second-round multiplex PCR. Each CDR3 protein is one row after TCRdb ran MiXCR on the multiplex PCR reads. In the table there are hundreds of thousands of distinct CDR3 sequences, roughly 21% of which are singletons. Study outcomes and limitations: With just under 90% sensitivity and approximately 79% specificity, a 13-signature model separated ophthalmopathy from stable hyperthyroidism.

This CDR3 is 14 amino acids long. Trimming took off 5 bases at V and 7 bases at J, with 12 bases between the two ends. This clonotype was detected a few times. Its specificity is not known. Sequenced sample: peripheral blood. The J gene is TRBJ1-6, the V gene TRBV12-3 or TRBV12-4; TRBD1 is a possible D gene (5 bases). This TCR was sampled from a woman aged 50 to 65 with Graves' ophthalmopathy. The CDR3 DNA reads as TGTGCCAGCAGTAAGGACACGTTCAATTCACCCCTCCACTTT. This translates into CASSKDTFNSPLHF.